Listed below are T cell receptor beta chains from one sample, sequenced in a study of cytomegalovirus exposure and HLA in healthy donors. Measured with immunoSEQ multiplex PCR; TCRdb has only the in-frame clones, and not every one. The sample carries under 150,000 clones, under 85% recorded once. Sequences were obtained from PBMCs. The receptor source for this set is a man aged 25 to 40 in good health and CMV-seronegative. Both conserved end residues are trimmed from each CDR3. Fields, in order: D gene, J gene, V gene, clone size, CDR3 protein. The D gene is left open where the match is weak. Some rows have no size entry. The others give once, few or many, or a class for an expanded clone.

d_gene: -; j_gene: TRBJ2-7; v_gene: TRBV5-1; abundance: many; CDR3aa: ASSPQSQAYEQY
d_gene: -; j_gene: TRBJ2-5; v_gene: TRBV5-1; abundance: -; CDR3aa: ASSDIRGEIQETQY
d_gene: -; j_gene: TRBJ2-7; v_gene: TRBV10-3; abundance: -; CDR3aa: AISGRGIGLYEQY
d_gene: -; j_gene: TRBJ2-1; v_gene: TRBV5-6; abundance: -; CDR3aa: ASSLERAYNEQF
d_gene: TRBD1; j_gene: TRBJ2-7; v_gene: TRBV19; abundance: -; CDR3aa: ASSPTTGQPYEQY
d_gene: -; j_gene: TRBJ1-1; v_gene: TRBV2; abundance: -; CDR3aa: ASKYSGLNTEAF
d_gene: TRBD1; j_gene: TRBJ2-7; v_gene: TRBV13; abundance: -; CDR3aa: ASSANPGQGSYEQY
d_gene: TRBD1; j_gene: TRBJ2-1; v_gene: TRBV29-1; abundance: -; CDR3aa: SGTTGEVLNEQF
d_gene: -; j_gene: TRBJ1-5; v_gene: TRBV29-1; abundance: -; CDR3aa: SVEVGGGEPQH
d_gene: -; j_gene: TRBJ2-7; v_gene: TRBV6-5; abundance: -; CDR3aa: ASSYTQGYEQY
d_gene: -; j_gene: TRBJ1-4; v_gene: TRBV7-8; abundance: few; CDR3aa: ASSFRADSLGKLF
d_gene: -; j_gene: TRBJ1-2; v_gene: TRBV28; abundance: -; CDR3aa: ASSFGVSSGYT
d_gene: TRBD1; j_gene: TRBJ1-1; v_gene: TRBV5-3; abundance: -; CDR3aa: ARSWGQGATEAF
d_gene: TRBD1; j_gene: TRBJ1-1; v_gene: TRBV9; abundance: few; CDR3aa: ASSGPRGQLPVAF
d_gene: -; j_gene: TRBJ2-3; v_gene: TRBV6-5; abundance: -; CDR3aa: ASGGSADTQY
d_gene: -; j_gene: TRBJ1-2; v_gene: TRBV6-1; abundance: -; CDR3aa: ASSASIGSGYGYT
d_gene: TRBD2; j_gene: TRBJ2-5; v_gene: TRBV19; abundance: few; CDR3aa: ASSVGLAGGGQETQY
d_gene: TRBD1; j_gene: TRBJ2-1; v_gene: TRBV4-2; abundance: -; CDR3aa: ASSQSQTGGVYEQF
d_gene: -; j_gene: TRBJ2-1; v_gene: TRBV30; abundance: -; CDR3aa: AWRLQSNEQF
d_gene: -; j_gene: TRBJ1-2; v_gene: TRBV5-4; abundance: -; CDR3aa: ASSSTEMTANYGYT
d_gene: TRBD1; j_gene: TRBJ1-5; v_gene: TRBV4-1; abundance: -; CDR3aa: ASSLRRGTGNQPQH
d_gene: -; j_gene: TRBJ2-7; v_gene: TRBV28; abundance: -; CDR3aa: ASRPGVSSYEQY
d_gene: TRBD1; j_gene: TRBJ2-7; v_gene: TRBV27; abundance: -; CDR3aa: ASRRDRGTSYEQY
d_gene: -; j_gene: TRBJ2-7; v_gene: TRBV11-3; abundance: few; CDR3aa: ASSLRETYEQY
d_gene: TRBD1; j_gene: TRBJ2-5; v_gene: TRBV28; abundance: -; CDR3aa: ASSLYRGQMYQETQY
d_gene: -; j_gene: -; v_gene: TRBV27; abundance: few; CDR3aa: ASSYTGFEQY
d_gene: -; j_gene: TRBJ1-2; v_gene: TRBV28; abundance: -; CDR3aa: ASCVDWVYGYT
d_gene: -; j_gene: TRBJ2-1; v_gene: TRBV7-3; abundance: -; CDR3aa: ASSSRDTGYNEQF
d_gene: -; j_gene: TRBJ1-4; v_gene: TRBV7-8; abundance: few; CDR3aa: ASSLLADRKLF
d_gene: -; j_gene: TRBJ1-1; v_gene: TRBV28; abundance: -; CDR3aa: ASSLASQGGDTEAF
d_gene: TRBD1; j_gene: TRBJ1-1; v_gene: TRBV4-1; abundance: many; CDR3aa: ASSQVGQGKFQAF
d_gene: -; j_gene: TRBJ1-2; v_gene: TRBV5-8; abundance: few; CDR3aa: ASSQGDRGLGGYT
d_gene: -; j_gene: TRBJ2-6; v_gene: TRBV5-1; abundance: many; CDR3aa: ASSSNSGANVLT
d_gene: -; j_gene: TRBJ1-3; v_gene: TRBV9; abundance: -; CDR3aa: ASSVNRVGNTIY
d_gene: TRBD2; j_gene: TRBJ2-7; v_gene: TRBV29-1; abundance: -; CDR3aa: SASGDSSYEQY
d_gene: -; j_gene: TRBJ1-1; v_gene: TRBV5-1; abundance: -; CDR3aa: ASSLDGGVTEAF
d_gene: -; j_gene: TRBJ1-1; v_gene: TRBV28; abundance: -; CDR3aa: ASSTGFYTEAF
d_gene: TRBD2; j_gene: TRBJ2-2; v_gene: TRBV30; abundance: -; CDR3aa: AWSEGAGGGGGELF
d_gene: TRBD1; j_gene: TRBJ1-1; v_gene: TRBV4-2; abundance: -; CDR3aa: ASSQEARGYTEAF